These T cell receptor beta chains were read from a single sample in a study of shared clonotypes between healthy human individuals. This table comes from immunoSEQ multiplex PCR, and its TCRdb copy is limited to in-frame clones, with some not included. The data contain around 1,100,000 clones, 70% to 85% of them singletons. Sequences were obtained from memory CD4+ T cells from PBMCs. The origin of the receptors is a young man in good health. Some clones in this sample may be carry-over from other donors' samples. The CDR3 runs from the conserved cysteine through the conserved F or W. The D gene is left open where the match is weak. The listing skips clone size in some rows; elsewhere it reads once, few, many or a size class.

j_call: TRBJ1-1; clone_size: -; d_call: -; v_call: TRBV7-9; cdr3_nt: TGTGCCAGCAGCTTTTCAGGGGCGGAGACTGAAGCTTTCTTT; cdr3_aa: CASSFSGAETEAFF
j_call: TRBJ1-4; clone_size: few; d_call: -; v_call: TRBV28; cdr3_nt: TGTGCCACCGAGGGTCAGGAGAATGAAAAACTGTTTTTT; cdr3_aa: CATEGQENEKLFF
j_call: TRBJ2-3; clone_size: many; d_call: -; v_call: TRBV15; cdr3_nt: TGTGCCACCAGCAGAGGACTGGCAGATACGCAGTATTTT; cdr3_aa: CATSRGLADTQYF
j_call: TRBJ2-7; clone_size: -; d_call: -; v_call: TRBV5-6; cdr3_nt: TGTGCCAGCAGCTTGGGACACGAGCAGTACTTC; cdr3_aa: CASSLGHEQYF
j_call: TRBJ1-3; clone_size: once; d_call: -; v_call: TRBV11-2; cdr3_nt: TGTGCCAGCAGCTTAGTAGCATTTAGCAGCTCTGGAAACACCATATATTTT; cdr3_aa: CASSLVAFSSSGNTIYF
j_call: TRBJ2-1; clone_size: once; d_call: TRBD1; v_call: TRBV6-4; cdr3_nt: TGTGCCAGCAGTGACTCATGGTCAGGGGGAGACAATGAGCAGTTCTTC; cdr3_aa: CASSDSWSGGDNEQFF
j_call: TRBJ1-2; clone_size: -; d_call: -; v_call: TRBV18; cdr3_nt: TGTGCCAGCTCCCTACTGACAGGCCTGGGCTATGGCTACACCTTC; cdr3_aa: CASSLLTGLGYGYTF
j_call: TRBJ2-2; clone_size: -; d_call: TRBD2; v_call: TRBV15; cdr3_nt: TGTGCCACCAGCAGAGATTCGGGGGGTAACACCGGGGAGCTGTTTTTT; cdr3_aa: CATSRDSGGNTGELFF
j_call: TRBJ2-1; clone_size: -; d_call: TRBD1; v_call: TRBV27; cdr3_nt: TGTGCCAGCAGTTACCGGGACAGGGAGCTTGAGCAGTTCTTC; cdr3_aa: CASSYRDRELEQFF
j_call: TRBJ2-2; clone_size: once; d_call: -; v_call: TRBV7-2; cdr3_nt: TGTGCCAGCAGCCCCCCCCCACACACCGGGGAGCTGTTTTTT; cdr3_aa: CASSPPPHTGELFF
j_call: TRBJ2-1; clone_size: -; d_call: TRBD2; v_call: TRBV7-6; cdr3_nt: TGTGCCAGCAGCTCGGGACTACCGTTTAACAATGAGCAGTTCTTC; cdr3_aa: CASSSGLPFNNEQFF
j_call: TRBJ2-5; clone_size: -; d_call: TRBD2; v_call: TRBV19; cdr3_nt: TGTGCCAGTAGCGATGGTAGCGGGAGGGCCCCGTACTTC; cdr3_aa: CASSDGSGRAPYF
j_call: TRBJ2-3; clone_size: once; d_call: -; v_call: TRBV5-1; cdr3_nt: TGCGCCAGCAGAAGTTACGGCAGCACAGATACGCAGTATTTT; cdr3_aa: CASRSYGSTDTQYF
j_call: TRBJ2-3; clone_size: -; d_call: TRBD2; v_call: TRBV7-9; cdr3_nt: TGTGCCAGCAGCTTATTAGCGGGAGGGATCACAGATACGCAGTATTTT; cdr3_aa: CASSLLAGGITDTQYF
j_call: TRBJ2-7; clone_size: -; d_call: -; v_call: TRBV30; cdr3_nt: TGTGCCTGGGACAGGACCTACGAGCAGTACTTC; cdr3_aa: CAWDRTYEQYF
j_call: TRBJ1-1; clone_size: -; d_call: TRBD1; v_call: TRBV5-1; cdr3_nt: TGCGCCAGCAGCTTTACAGGGGCGAACACTGAAGCTTTCTTT; cdr3_aa: CASSFTGANTEAFF
j_call: TRBJ1-3; clone_size: -; d_call: TRBD1; v_call: TRBV28; cdr3_nt: TGTGCCAGCACTCTACTCAGGGGGGCTTTAGGAAACACCATATATTTT; cdr3_aa: CASTLLRGALGNTIYF
j_call: TRBJ1-2; clone_size: few; d_call: -; v_call: TRBV5-1; cdr3_nt: TGCGCCAGCAGCTTGTCCAGGGTGGATGGCTACACCTTC; cdr3_aa: CASSLSRVDGYTF
j_call: TRBJ2-7; clone_size: -; d_call: TRBD1; v_call: TRBV10-1; cdr3_nt: TGCGCCAGCAGTTACTCTTACAGGGGGCTGAGGTCCTACGAGCAGTACTTC; cdr3_aa: CASSYSYRGLRSYEQYF
j_call: TRBJ2-7; clone_size: few; d_call: TRBD2; v_call: TRBV27; cdr3_nt: TGTGCCAGCAGCCTCGTGCGCGGGAGTACCGCCCGGAGCTCCTACGAGCAGTACTTC; cdr3_aa: CASSLVRGSTARSSYEQYF
j_call: TRBJ2-7; clone_size: once; d_call: TRBD2; v_call: TRBV27; cdr3_nt: TGTGCCAGCAGTTTGCTAGCGGGAACTTCCACCTACGAGCAGTACTTC; cdr3_aa: CASSLLAGTSTYEQYF
j_call: TRBJ2-5; clone_size: -; d_call: TRBD2; v_call: TRBV28; cdr3_nt: TGTGCCAGCAGTCTCGCGTGGGGAGGGGAGACCCAGTACTTC; cdr3_aa: CASSLAWGGETQYF
j_call: TRBJ1-2; clone_size: -; d_call: -; v_call: TRBV20-1; cdr3_nt: TGCAGTGCTCTGGGGATCGGCTACACCTTC; cdr3_aa: CSALGIGYTF
j_call: TRBJ2-7; clone_size: few; d_call: TRBD2; v_call: TRBV4-2; cdr3_nt: TGTGCCAGCAGCCAAGGAGGACTAGAAGGCTACGAGCAGTACTTC; cdr3_aa: CASSQGGLEGYEQYF
j_call: TRBJ1-5; clone_size: -; d_call: TRBD1; v_call: TRBV19; cdr3_nt: TGTGCCAGTAGTATAGATCACAGGGGACGAAGCCAGCCCCAGCATTTT; cdr3_aa: CASSIDHRGRSQPQHF
j_call: TRBJ2-5; clone_size: -; d_call: -; v_call: TRBV4-1; cdr3_nt: TGCGCCAGCAGCCACGGGCCCGGAGAGACCCAGTACTTC; cdr3_aa: CASSHGPGETQYF
j_call: TRBJ2-7; clone_size: -; d_call: TRBD1; v_call: TRBV9; cdr3_nt: TGTGCCAGCAGCCGCGGACAGGAACCTTACGAGCAGTACTTC; cdr3_aa: CASSRGQEPYEQYF